These 12 T cell receptor beta chains share one sample of origin, sequenced in a study of shared clonotypes between healthy human individuals. Naive CD8 populations comprised CD45RO-negative cells positively selected for CCR7, excluding terminally differentiated effector memory CD45RA+ cells. Generated by immunoSEQ multiplex PCR, the TCRdb table keeps only in-frame clones and is missing some. The table has 550,000 to 600,000 clones, 95% to 98% seen once. Specimen: naive CD8+ T cells sorted from blood. The source is a man under 40 in good health.

The CDR3 region has the DNA TGTGCCAGCAGTAGGGGACTAGCGGGTTACAATGAGCAGTTCTTC. It is translated as CASSRGLAGYNEQFF. The gene calls are TRBV6-6 and TRBJ2-1; TRBD2 matches 12 bases. The CDR3 runs 15 residues. CDR1 is MNHNY, CDR2 SVGAGI, per germline (reference sequence). V was pared by 5 bases and J by 4 bases, with 3 bases of the junction left unmatched.

The CDR3 nucleotides read TGCAGCGTAACAGGGATCGGAGAAAAACTGTTTTTT. Translating gives CSVTGIGEKLFF. The chain has TRBV29-1 and TRBJ1-4, with D possibly matching TRBD1 (6 bases). Germline CDR1 and CDR2: SQVTM and ANQGSEA. This CDR3 comprises 12 residues. Trimming took 6 bases from V and 8 from J, leaving 13 bases between them. Full variable domain (missing parts from reference TRBV29-1 and TRBJ1-4): SAVISQKPSRDICQRGTSLTIQCQVDSQVTMMFWYRQQPGQSLTLIATANQGSEATYESGFVIDKFPISRPNLTFSTLTVSNMSPEDSSIYLCSVTGIGEKLFFGSGTQLSVL.

This rearrangement joins TRBV12-5 to TRBJ2-7; D is possibly TRBD2 (5 bases). This CDR3 has 16 amino acids. Trimming removed 6 bases from V and 3 bases from J, with 21 bases in between. The germline V gene encodes CDR1 LGHNT and CDR2 FRNRAP. As DNA, the CDR3 is TGTGCTAGTGGGGAATACTCATTACCGGGAAGCTACGAGCAGTACTTC. It codes for CASGEYSLPGSYEQYF.

The J gene is TRBJ2-5, the V gene TRBV27; TRBD2 aligns across 7 bases. CDR3 length: 15 residues. The V and J ends lost 8 bases and 5 bases, in that order; junction bases with no gene match: 14. Germline CDR1 is MNHEY and CDR2 is SMNVEV (reference sequence). CDR3 protein: CASDRRGGSVETQYF. In nucleotides, the CDR3 is TGTGCCAGCGACCGCCGGGGCGGGAGTGTGGAGACCCAGTACTTC.

The chain couples TRBV15 to TRBJ2-7; TRBD2 matches at 10 bases. CDR1 and CDR2 from the germline V gene are LNHNV and YYDKDF (reference sequence). V lost 0 bases, J lost 7 bases, and 9 bases stayed unmatched. The CDR3 loop spans 16 amino acids. As DNA, the CDR3 is TGTGCCACCAGCAGAGATGAAATAGCGGGAGGAGATGAGCAGTACTTC. The encoded protein is CATSRDEIAGGDEQYF.

This clone appeared a single time. The chain joins TRBV7-2 to TRBJ2-7; the D gene is possibly TRBD2 (6 bases). V lost 5 bases and J 4 bases, leaving 12 bases between the germline ends. The CDR3 has 13 residues. CDR1 and CDR2 from the germline V gene are SGHTA and FQGNSA. CDR3 amino acids: CASSPGLLYEQYF. The CDR3 DNA sequence: TGTGCCAGCAGCCCGGGACTTTTATACGAGCAGTACTTC. The whole variable domain, remainder taken from reference TRBV7-2 and TRBJ2-7, is GAGVSQSPSNKVTEKGKDVELRCDPISGHTALYWYRQSLGQGLEFLIYFQGNSAPDKSGLPSDRFSAERTGGSVSTLTIQRTQQEDSAVYLCASSPGLLYEQYFGPGTRLTVT.

This sequence joins TRBV13 and TRBJ2-1; 16 nucleotides align to TRBD2. V shed 4 bases, J shed 7 bases, and the junction held 16 bases outside the gene matches. Germline CDR1 PRHDT, CDR2 FYEKMQ (reference sequence). The CDR3 is made up of 20 amino acids. The CDR3 DNA sequence: TGTGCCAGCAGCTCCCCCGGGACTAGCGGGAGGGCCGGGATTCCGAATGAGCAGTTCTTC. Translation gives CASSSPGTSGRAGIPNEQFF.

The DNA for the CDR3 is TGTGCCAGCAGCCCCCCGTCCCGGACAGGATCGAACAGAAAGTACACAGATACGCAGTATTTT. Its translation: CASSPPSRTGSNRKYTDTQYF. This chain links TRBV2 with TRBJ2-3, with 7 nucleotides matching TRBD1. The CDR3 loop spans 21 amino acids. Trimming cost V 6 bases and J 2 bases; bases outside gene matches: 26. Germline CDR1 is SNHLY and CDR2 is FYNNEI.

The rearrangement joins TRBV4-1 to TRBJ2-2; D remains unclear. The CDR3 is 16 amino acids. Trimming pared 1 base from V and 4 bases from J, leaving 13 bases between. Germline V gene sequence: CDR1 MGHRA, CDR2 YSYEKL. CDR3 residues: CASSQVTKSSTGELFF. CDR3 in DNA: TGCGCCAGCAGCCAAGTTACCAAGTCCTCCACCGGGGAGCTGTTTTTT.

This chain connects TRBV7-2 to TRBJ1-5; 10 positions match TRBD1. V gave up 5 bases and J gave up 0 bases; unmatched junction bases: 13. In germline, CDR1 is SGHTA, CDR2 FQGNSA. The CDR3 is 19 residues long. DNA for the CDR3: TGTGCCAGCAGCCAAGAGGGGACAGGGGACAAAAATAGCAATCAGCCCCAGCATTTT. Its protein is CASSQEGTGDKNSNQPQHF.

This chain joins TRBV6-6 and TRBJ2-5; weak D call: TRBD2 (7 bases). The length of the CDR3 is 14 residues. V lost 5 bases to trimming and J lost 5 bases, with 15 bases between them. Germline CDR1 MNHNY, CDR2 SVGAGI (reference sequence). The CDR3 is CASSLGGGGETQYF. CDR3 DNA sequence: TGTGCCAGCAGTCTCGGGGGAGGGGGGGAGACCCAGTACTTC.

This chain joins TRBV4-1 and TRBJ2-7; weak D call: TRBD2 (6 bases). Germline-derived CDR1 and CDR2 are MGHRA and YSYEKL. V lost 0 bases and J lost 4, with 13 bases in between. The CDR3 is made up of 15 amino acids. CDR3 sequence: CASSQERGAGYEQYF. DNA for the CDR3: TGCGCCAGCAGCCAAGAGCGAGGGGCGGGGTACGAGCAGTACTTC.